This passage covers 28 T cell receptor beta chains from one sample sequenced in a study of beta chain features in type 1 diabetes. Study results and caveats: There was a moderate but significant shortening of TCRB CDR3s in all four CD4+ subsets of Type 1 diabetes patients.

Sequencing targeted expressed TCRB transcripts, as all isolated RNA had been reverse transcribed. The method was immunoSEQ multiplex PCR; TCRdb's version includes in-frame clones alone and lacks a portion of them. The sample includes a few hundred thousand clones, 14% of them seen just once. Their recognized antigens are unknown. The specimen was naive CD4+ T cells from blood. The source of these receptors is a man aged 25-45 years with type 1 diabetes.

This clone was found a few times. This chain joins TRBV30 and TRBJ2-1, with a possible D match to TRBD1 (5 bases). V was pared by 8 bases and J by 8 bases, with 19 bases between. Germline V gene data show CDR1 as GTSNPN and CDR2 as SVGIG (reference sequence). The CDR3 is 13 amino acids. The CDR3 is CARQGSYVYEQFF. CDR3 DNA sequence: TGTGCCCGCCAGGGTAGCTATGTCTATGAGCAGTTCTTC.

This chain links TRBV7-2 with TRBJ1-1, with D tentatively TRBD1 (5 bases). Germline loops: CDR1 SGHTA, CDR2 FQGNSA. CDR3 length: 14 residues. V lost 2 bases, J lost 1 base, and 8 bases lay in between. As DNA, the CDR3 is TGTGCCAGCAGCTTACCGGACAAGAACACTGAAGCTTTCTTT. Amino acids: CASSLPDKNTEAFF. Full variable domain (missing parts from reference TRBV7-2 and TRBJ1-1): GAGVSQSPSNKVTEKGKDVELRCDPISGHTALYWYRQSLGQGLEFLIYFQGNSAPDKSGLPSDRFSAERTGGSVSTLTIQRTQQEDSAVYLCASSLPDKNTEAFFGQGTRLTVV.

This clone was counted only a few times. The CDR3 region has the DNA TGTGCCAGTAGTATCGGGAGGGGGCTCACTGAAGCTTTCTTT. Amino acid sequence: CASSIGRGLTEAFF. This chain uses TRBV19 with TRBJ1-1; TRBD1 agrees at 7 bases. The CDR3 spans 14 residues. Germline lookup yields CDR1 LNHDA and CDR2 SQIVND (reference sequence). V shed 3 bases and J 4 bases; nucleotides not matched to a gene: 5. Supplemented by reference TRBV19 and TRBJ1-1, the full variable domain reads DGGITQSPKYLFRKEGQNVTLSCEQNLNHDAMYWYRQDPGQGLRLIYYSQIVNDFQKGDIAEGYSVSREKKESFPLTVTSAQKNPTAFYLCASSIGRGLTEAFFGQGTRLTVV.

This chain joins TRBV18 and TRBJ2-7; tentatively, D is TRBD2 (5 bases). V was trimmed by 3 bases and J by 0 bases, leaving 9 bases between them. Germline values: CDR1 KGHSH, CDR2 LQKENI. This CDR3 comprises 14 residues. Here the CDR3 DNA reads TGTGCCAGCTCACCGGGGAGCTCCTCCTACGAGCAGTACTTC. It encodes CASSPGSSSYEQYF.

This clone was counted only a few times. The chain recombines TRBV28 with TRBJ2-7, with no clear D. Germline loops: CDR1 MDHEN, CDR2 SYDVKM. Trimming took off 2 bases at V and 4 bases at J, with 12 bases between the two ends. CDR3 length: 14 residues. In DNA, the CDR3 is TGTGCCAGCAGTTTACCCATCAGGTTGTACGAGCAGTACTTC. Translation gives CASSLPIRLYEQYF. The full variable domain, rest sourced from reference TRBV28 and TRBJ2-7, is DVKVTQSSRYLVKRTGEKVFLECVQDMDHENMFWYRQDPGLGLRLIYFSYDVKMKEKGDIPEGYSVSREKKERFSLILESASTNQTSMYLCASSLPIRLYEQYFGPGTRLTVT.

This clone was observed a handful of times. This sequence joins TRBV2 and TRBJ2-1, with D tentatively TRBD2 (5 bases). CDR3 length: 13 residues. CDR1 and CDR2 (germline): SNHLY, FYNNEI. V lost 2 bases and J 6 bases, leaving 8 bases between the germline ends. The CDR3 sequence is CASSEWRFNEQFF. CDR3 DNA: TGTGCCAGCAGTGAATGGAGGTTCAATGAGCAGTTCTTC.

This clone has only a few counts. The V and J genes are TRBV7-9 and TRBJ2-1; D possibly corresponds to TRBD2 (6 bases). Trimming pared 5 bases from V and 7 bases from J, leaving 15 bases between. The germline V gene has CDR1 SEHNR and CDR2 FQNEAQ (reference sequence). CDR3 length: 14 residues. CDR3 coding DNA: TGTGCCAGCAGCGGCTCGGGGGATAGGAATGAGCAGTTCTTC. Encoded protein: CASSGSGDRNEQFF.

The V call is TRBV6-5, the J call TRBJ2-2; 8 bases agree with TRBD2. With 10 bases clipped from V and 6 bases from J, the junction kept 7 bases outside the gene matches. The CDR3 runs 13 residues. Germline V gives CDR1 MNHEY, CDR2 SVGAGI. CDR3 protein: CAIGTRPPGELFF. For the CDR3, the DNA is TGTGCCATCGGGACTAGGCCCCCCGGGGAGCTGTTTTTT.

CDR3 amino acids: CASSDGGTRETQYF. Written as DNA, the CDR3 is TGTGCCAGCAGTGACGGTGGGACTAGAGAGACCCAGTACTTC. The chain has TRBV2 and TRBJ2-5; TRBD2 agrees at 8 bases. The V and J ends lost 3 bases and 4 bases, in that order; junction bases with no gene match: 4. The CDR3 is 14 amino acids. The germline gives CDR1 SNHLY, CDR2 FYNNEI.

This chain connects TRBV5-1 to TRBJ1-4, with no clear D. Germline assignment: CDR1 SGHRS and CDR2 YFSETQ. The CDR3 length is 15 residues. With 0 bases removed from V and 0 bases from J, the gap between germline ends came to 6 bases. DNA for the CDR3: TGCGCCAGCAGCTTGGACGGGTCAACTAATGAAAAACTGTTTTTT. This gives the protein CASSLDGSTNEKLFF.

The sample holds a few counts of this clone. The V call is TRBV7-2, the J call TRBJ2-7; TRBD2 matches 11 bases. Looked up from germline, CDR1 is SGHTA and CDR2 is FQGNSA. With 5 bases clipped from V and 4 bases from J, the junction kept 7 bases outside the gene matches. The length of the CDR3 is 15 residues. CDR3 DNA sequence: TGTGCCAGCAGCCCCGGAGTAGCGGGAGGGTACGAGCAGTACTTC. The encoded protein is CASSPGVAGGYEQYF. Looking up the rest from reference TRBV7-2 and TRBJ2-7 gives the full variable domain: GAGVSQSPSNKVTEKGKDVELRCDPISGHTALYWYRQSLGQGLEFLIYFQGNSAPDKSGLPSDRFSAERTGGSVSTLTIQRTQQEDSAVYLCASSPGVAGGYEQYFGPGTRLTVT.

V is TRBV1 and J is TRBJ1-2. TRBV1 is listed as a pseudogene. This CDR3 contains 15 residues. The CDR3 loop reads CTSSQDHWDSYGYTF. The CDR3 bases are TGCACCAGCAGCCAAGATCATTGGGACTCATATGGCTACACCTTC.

This clone was seen a handful of times. The gene calls are TRBV6-5 and TRBJ2-2; TRBD2 aligns across 11 bases. Germline V lookup: CDR1 MNHEY, CDR2 SVGAGI. V trimming: 6 bases; J trimming: 6 bases; junction bases outside the gene matches: 6. The CDR3 consists of 15 residues. CDR3 sequence: CASSQGTSGSGELFF. In DNA form, the CDR3 reads TGTGCCAGCAGCCAGGGGACTAGCGGATCCGGGGAGCTGTTTTTT.

This clone was seen only a few times. This chain links TRBV4-2 with TRBJ2-1; 9 bases align to TRBD2. Germline CDR1 and CDR2: LGHNA and YNFKEQ. This CDR3 is built from 16 residues. V gave up 2 bases and J gave up 5 bases; unmatched junction bases: 7. CDR3 in DNA: TGTGCCAGCAGCCAAATTCTAGCGGGACTCGACAATGAGCAGTTCTTC. This translates into CASSQILAGLDNEQFF.

This sequence joins TRBV6-5 and TRBJ2-1, with no clear D. Germline CDR1 MNHEY, CDR2 SVGAGI. The CDR3 spans 15 residues. V shed 3 bases and J shed 0 bases, with 9 bases lying between them. CDR3 in amino acids: CASSYQPSSYNEQFF. The DNA of the CDR3 is TGTGCCAGCAGTTATCAGCCTAGCTCCTACAATGAGCAGTTCTTC.

The genes are TRBV4-1 and TRBJ1-2; D is ambiguous. V was pared by 1 base and J by 8 bases, with 20 bases between. This CDR3 comprises 16 residues. Germline assignment: CDR1 MGHRA and CDR2 YSYEKL. The DNA for the CDR3 is TGCGCCAGCAGCCAAGTAACAGCTGCGGGCCCGTGGGGCTACACCTTC. Amino acids: CASSQVTAAGPWGYTF.

This clone came up a few times. This chain links TRBV2 with TRBJ1-2; TRBD1 matches at 9 bases. CDR1 is SNHLY, CDR2 FYNNEI, per germline. The CDR3 has 13 amino acids. With 7 bases clipped from V and 7 bases from J, the junction kept 7 bases outside the gene matches. The CDR3 loop reads CASNVQGASGYTF. The CDR3 coding sequence is TGTGCCAGCAACGTACAGGGGGCTAGTGGCTACACCTTC.

The genes are TRBV7-9 and TRBJ1-1; TRBD1 agrees at 8 bases. Germline loops: CDR1 SEHNR, CDR2 FQNEAQ (reference sequence). The CDR3 contains 14 residues. J gave up 4 bases and V 7 bases, and 8 bases lay outside the gene matches. The DNA of the CDR3 is TGTGCCAGCACCCTGGACAGGGTGGGCACTGAAGCTTTCTTT. This encodes CASTLDRVGTEAFF. The variable domain in full, with the rest retrieved from reference TRBV7-9 and TRBJ1-1, is DTGVSQNPRHKITKRGQNVTFRCDPISEHNRLYWYRQTLGQGPEFLTYFQNEAQLEKSRLLSDRFSAERPKGSFSTLEIQRTEQGDSAMYLCASTLDRVGTEAFFGQGTRLTVV.

The chain is built from TRBV27 and TRBJ2-3; 11 positions match TRBD2. This CDR3 contains 18 residues. Germline trimming cut 3 bases from V and 5 bases from J; bases unmatched to any gene: 13. Germline V gives CDR1 MNHEY, CDR2 SMNVEV (reference sequence). In DNA, the CDR3 is TGTGCCAGCAGTTTTTACGCACTAGCGGGAGATAAGGGAGATACGCAGTATTTT. It codes for CASSFYALAGDKGDTQYF.

In its sample, this clone was seen a few times. The CDR3 region has the DNA TGTGCCAGCAGTGAATATCTTGGCCAGGGAGCTTTCTTT. It specifies CASSEYLGQGAFF. The chain combines TRBV25-1 with TRBJ1-1; tentatively, D is TRBD1 (5 bases). This CDR3 is built from 13 residues. The V end lost 0 bases, the J end lost 10 bases, and 12 bases lay between the germline ends. Germline V gene data show CDR1 as MGHDK and CDR2 as SYGVNS.

V usage is TRBV9 and J usage is TRBJ1-1, with 9 positions matching TRBD1. The junction had 3 bases not matched to a gene; V was cut back by 1 base and J by 5 bases. Germline loops: CDR1 SGDLS, CDR2 YYNGEE. This CDR3 contains 14 residues. CDR3 protein: CASSVRQGGTEAFF. The CDR3 DNA is TGTGCCAGCAGCGTACGACAGGGGGGGACTGAAGCTTTCTTT. Looking up the rest from reference TRBV9 and TRBJ1-1 gives the full variable domain: DSGVTQTPKHLITATGQRVTLRCSPRSGDLSVYWYQQSLDQGLQFLIQYYNGEERAKGNILERFSAQQFPDLHSELNLSSLELGDSALYFCASSVRQGGTEAFFGQGTRLTVV.

This clone was seen only a few times. The chain joins TRBV11-2 to TRBJ2-3; unclear D gene. Trimming took off 6 bases at V and 5 bases at J, with 12 bases between the two ends. The germline V gene encodes CDR1 SGHAT and CDR2 FQNNGV. This CDR3 region has 13 residues. In DNA, the CDR3 is TGTGCCAGCAGTTTTAACTATGGAGATACGCAGTATTTT. Protein sequence: CASSFNYGDTQYF.

This clone was found a few times. V usage is TRBV7-2 and J usage is TRBJ2-3; 10 bases align to TRBD2. V gave up 0 bases and J gave up 0 bases; unmatched junction bases: 3. Per germline, CDR1 SGHTA and CDR2 FQGNSA. The CDR3 is 17 residues long. CDR3 in DNA: TGTGCCAGCAGCTTAGCTTCGACTAGCGGGAGCACAGATACGCAGTATTTT. Amino acids: CASSLASTSGSTDTQYF.

This clone was seen only a few times. Additional DNA sequences in this sample encode the identical CDR3. This chain joins TRBV7-9 and TRBJ1-5; D is unclear. The CDR3 is 13 residues long. The germline CDR1 and CDR2 sequences are SEHNR and FQNEAQ (reference sequence). With 2 bases removed from V and 2 bases from J, the gap between germline ends came to 4 bases. CDR3 protein: CASSLQGNQPQHF. The CDR3 DNA sequence: TGTGCCAGCAGCTTACAGGGCAATCAGCCCCAGCATTTT.

The CDR3 DNA sequence: TGTGCCAGCAGCTTAGTGTCTCCGGGAGAGCAGTACTTC. Encoded protein: CASSLVSPGEQYF. The chain joins TRBV7-9 to TRBJ2-7, with D maybe TRBD2 (5 bases). The V gene lost 1 base and the J gene lost 7 bases, with 11 bases spanning the gap. CDR1 SEHNR and CDR2 FQNEAQ come from the germline V gene (reference sequence). The CDR3 spans 13 residues.

This sequence joins TRBV18 and TRBJ2-5; 8 nucleotides match TRBD1. Germline trimming cut 3 bases from V and 2 bases from J; bases unmatched to any gene: 2. The CDR3 covers 14 residues. CDR1 is KGHSH, CDR2 LQKENI, per germline. In DNA form, the CDR3 reads TGTGCCAGCTCACCCAACAGGGGGCAAGAGACCCAGTACTTC. It encodes CASSPNRGQETQYF.

The chain carries TRBV5-8 and TRBJ2-1; 14 bases match TRBD2. In germline, CDR1 is SGHTS, CDR2 YDEGEE. V shed 4 bases, J shed 10 bases, and the junction held 7 bases outside the gene matches. This CDR3 has 15 amino acids. The CDR3 DNA follows: TGTGCCAGCAGCCCGGGACTAGCGGGAGAGGGAGAGCAGTTCTTC. Amino acids: CASSPGLAGEGEQFF.

This clone was counted between two and nine times. The chain joins TRBV10-3 to TRBJ2-2; D unresolved. This CDR3 region has 11 residues. Germline CDR1 reads ENHRY; CDR2 reads SYGVKD. The V end lost 10 bases, the J end lost 3 bases, and 6 bases lay between the germline ends. The CDR3 loop is CATVDTGELFF. DNA of the CDR3: TGTGCCACCGTAGACACCGGGGAGCTGTTTTTT.